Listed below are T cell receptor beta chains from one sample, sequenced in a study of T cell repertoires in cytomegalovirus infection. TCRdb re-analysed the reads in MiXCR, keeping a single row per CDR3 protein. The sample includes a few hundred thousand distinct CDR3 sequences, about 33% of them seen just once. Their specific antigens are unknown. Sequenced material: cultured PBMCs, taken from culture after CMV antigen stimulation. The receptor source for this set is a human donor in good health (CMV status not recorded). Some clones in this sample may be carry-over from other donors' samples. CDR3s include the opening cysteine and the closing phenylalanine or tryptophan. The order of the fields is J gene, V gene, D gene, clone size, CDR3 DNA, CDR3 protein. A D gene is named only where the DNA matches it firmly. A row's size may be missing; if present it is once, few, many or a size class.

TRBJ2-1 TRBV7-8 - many TGTGCCAGCAGCTTAGGGGGCGGCAATGAGCAGTTCTTC CASSLGGGNEQFF
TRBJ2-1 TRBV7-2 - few TGTGCCAGCAGCCTTTACTCAGAACCGTTCTTC CASSLYSEPFF
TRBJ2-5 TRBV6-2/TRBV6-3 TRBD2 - TGTGCCAGCAGTACAGGACTAGCGGAAGAGACCCAGTACTTC CASSTGLAEETQYF
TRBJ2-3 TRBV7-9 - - TGTGCCAGCAGCACCACCGGGACAACGCAGTATTTT CASSTTGTTQYF
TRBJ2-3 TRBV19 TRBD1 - TGTGCCAGTAGTATAACGGGACAGGGGCCAGATACGCAGTATTTT CASSITGQGPDTQYF
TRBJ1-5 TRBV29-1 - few TGCAGCGTTGGAGGGCAACTCAATCAGCCCCAGCATTTT CSVGGQLNQPQHF
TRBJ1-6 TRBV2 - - TGTGCCAGCAGTGAGGGGTATTCACCCCTCCACTTT CASSEGYSPLHF
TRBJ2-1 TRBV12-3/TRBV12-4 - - TGTGCCAGCAGTTTAGGTAGCGAATCGAGCTCCTACAATGAGCAGTTCTTC CASSLGSESSSYNEQFF
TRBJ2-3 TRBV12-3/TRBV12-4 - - TGTGCCAGCAGTTGGACCGTGGATACGCAGTATTTT CASSWTVDTQYF
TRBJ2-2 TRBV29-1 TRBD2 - TGCAGCGTTGGGAGGAGCGGGAGTGTCACCGGGGAGCTGTTTTTT CSVGRSGSVTGELFF
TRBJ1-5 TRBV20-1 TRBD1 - TGCAGTGCTAGAGGGAGACAGGGCAACAATCAGCCCCAGCATTTT CSARGRQGNNQPQHF